This T cell receptor (beta chain) was found in a study of shared clonotypes between healthy human individuals. Broader study findings: Lower generation probabilities were found for non-shared clonotypes than for those shared by all four donors.

Trimming cost V 7 bases and J 5 bases; bases outside gene matches: 4. The CDR3 covers 12 residues. Germline CDR1 SNHLY, CDR2 FYNNEI. The study ran the assay at deep level. The input for sorted-subset replicate PCRs was about 200 ng DNA, tens of thousands of T cell genomes. Per the study methods: Filtering was not the same, since immunoSEQ gave junction-only sequences without quality scores. Using immunoSEQ multiplex PCR, the repertoire was profiled, and TCRdb retains in-frame clones only, with some absent. For V, J and clone size, that table is used; D and trimming come from the DNA. Of approximately 980,000 clones detected, over 75% appear once; the ten largest clones hold approximately 1.5%. A note on this clone: As yet, its antigen is unknown.

Sequencing was done on a sample of memory CD4+ T cells sorted from blood. Specified subset: CD45RA-negative fraction. The clonotype was recovered from a man between 18 and 29 years old in good health. V usage is TRBV2 and J usage is TRBJ2-7; 8 nucleotides match TRBD1. CDR3 sequence: CASKETGDEQYF. The CDR3 DNA is TGTGCCAGCAAGGAGACAGGGGACGAGCAGTACTTC.